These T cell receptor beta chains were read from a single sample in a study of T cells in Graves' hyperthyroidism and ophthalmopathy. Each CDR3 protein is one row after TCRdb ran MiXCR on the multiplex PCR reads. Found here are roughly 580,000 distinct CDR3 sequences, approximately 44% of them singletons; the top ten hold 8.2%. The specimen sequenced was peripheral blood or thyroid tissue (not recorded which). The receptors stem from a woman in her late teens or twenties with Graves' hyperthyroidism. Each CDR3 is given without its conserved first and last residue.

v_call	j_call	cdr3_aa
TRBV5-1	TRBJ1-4	ASSPFGTADEKLF
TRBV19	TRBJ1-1	ASSIGRSEAF
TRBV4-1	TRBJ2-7	ASSQDTGAEQY
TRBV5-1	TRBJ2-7	ASSPEAQSYEQY
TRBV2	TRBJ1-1	ASSHQVGQGGTF
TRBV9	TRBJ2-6	ASSVVEGVQVGANVLT
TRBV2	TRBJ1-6	ASGGTRDSSYNSPLH
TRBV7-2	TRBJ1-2	ASSQRTGRNYGYT
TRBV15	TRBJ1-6	ATSLFRGSPLH
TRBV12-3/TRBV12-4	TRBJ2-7	ASTSIGPSYEQY
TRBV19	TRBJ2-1	ASSPGPHEQF
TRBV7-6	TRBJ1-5	ASSPLWTSGQPQH
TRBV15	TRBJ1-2	ATSREVGAGYGYT
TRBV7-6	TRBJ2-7	ASSLGRSFYEQY
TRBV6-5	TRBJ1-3	ASSVEDGNTIY
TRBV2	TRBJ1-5	ASYYSRGLQPQH
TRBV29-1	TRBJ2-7	SVLPGQGGYEQY
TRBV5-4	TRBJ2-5	ASSLRGRRETQY
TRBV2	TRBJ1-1	ASRKWTGGSTEAF
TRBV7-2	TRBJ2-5	ASSFGQGLQETQY
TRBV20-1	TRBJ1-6	SARDRPEASPLH
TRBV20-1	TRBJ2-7	SARTSGYRRSDEQY
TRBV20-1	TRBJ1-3	SASTGTGNTIY
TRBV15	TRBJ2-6	ATSPQRGPDSGANVLT